These 26 T cell receptor beta chains came from one sample sequenced in a study of blood T cell repertoires in COVID-19. TCRdb keeps only in-frame clones here, not all; method: immunoSEQ multiplex PCR. The sample contains some 300,000 clones, roughly 88% of which appear only once. The sample comprised peripheral blood. The receptors were sampled from a woman aged 25 to 45 who had recovered from COVID-19.

The chain couples TRBV2 to TRBJ2-3; unclear D gene. The CDR3 spans 14 residues. The germline V gene encodes CDR1 SNHLY and CDR2 FYNNEI. Trimming removed 2 bases at V and 4 bases at J, with 10 bases between. CDR3 sequence (DNA): TGTGCCAGCAGTGAAACAGCCCCCCCAGATACGCAGTATTTT. Translation gives CASSETAPPDTQYF.

This clone has only one observation. The gene calls are TRBV3-1 (or the pseudogene TRBV3-2) and TRBJ2-4; D gene uncertain. This CDR3 has 16 residues. V lost 1 base, J lost 0 bases, and 10 bases lay in between. Germline lookup yields CDR1 LGHDT and CDR2 YNNKEL (reference sequence). In DNA, the CDR3 is TGTGCCAGCAGCCAAGGCAGTTCGCTAGCCAAAAACATTCAGTACTTC. Its protein product is CASSQGSSLAKNIQYF.

The chain combines TRBV11-3 with TRBJ2-2, with 8 bases lining up with TRBD1. V was pared by 5 bases and J by 1 base, with 3 bases of the junction left unmatched. The CDR3 is 15 amino acids. Per germline, CDR1 SGHNT and CDR2 YENEEA. The CDR3 nucleotides are TGTGCCAGCAGCCGCGGACAGGGGAACACCGGGGAGCTGTTTTTT. Protein sequence: CASSRGQGNTGELFF. Supplemented by reference TRBV11-3 and TRBJ2-2, the full variable domain reads EAGVVQSPRYKIIEKKQPVAFWCNPISGHNTLYWYLQNLGQGPELLIRYENEEAVDDSQLPKDRFSAERLKGVDSTLKIQPAELGDSAVYLCASSRGQGNTGELFFGEGSRLTVL.

A single count supports this clone. The chain has TRBV4-3 and TRBJ1-3; possible D gene TRBD1, 6 bases. Germline V gives CDR1 LGHNA, CDR2 YSLEER. V was trimmed by 4 bases and J by 2 bases, leaving 15 bases between them. This CDR3 comprises 16 residues. Here the CDR3 reads CASSLTWEGAGNTIYF. The CDR3 DNA sequence: TGCGCCAGCAGCCTTACATGGGAGGGGGCTGGAAACACCATATATTTT.

The rearrangement uses TRBV10-3 and TRBJ1-4; no clear D. This CDR3 has 14 residues. With 0 bases removed from V and 4 bases from J, the gap between germline ends came to 6 bases. Germline assignment: CDR1 ENHRY and CDR2 SYGVKD. CDR3 nucleotide sequence: TGTGCCATCAGTGAGTCTGGAGTTAATGAAAAACTGTTTTTT. Amino acids: CAISESGVNEKLFF.

This clone has just a few counts. The chain uses TRBV7-9 and TRBJ1-6; possible D gene TRBD1, 5 bases. The CDR3 covers 13 residues. Trimming took 1 base from V and 14 from J, leaving 12 bases between them. From germline, CDR1 is SEHNR and CDR2 FQNEAQ (reference sequence). DNA for the CDR3: TGTGCCAGCAGCTTAGAGGGGCTTAGGGCCCTCCACTTT. This sequence encodes CASSLEGLRALHF.

V is TRBV5-4 and J is TRBJ2-4, with D uncertain. The ends were cut back, 0 bases at V and 0 bases at J, with 4 bases in the middle. This CDR3 is 14 amino acids long. Germline CDR1 SGHNT, CDR2 YYREEE (reference sequence). The CDR3 is CASSLGLAKNIQYF. The CDR3 DNA reads as TGTGCCAGCAGCTTGGGACTAGCCAAAAACATTCAGTACTTC.

The rearrangement links TRBV10-3 to TRBJ2-1; 8 bases line up with TRBD1. With 4 bases clipped from V and 6 bases from J, the junction kept 8 bases outside the gene matches. The CDR3 contains 15 residues. Germline V gives CDR1 ENHRY, CDR2 SYGVKD. CDR3 sequence: CAISATGGEPNEQFF. CDR3 nucleotides: TGTGCCATCAGTGCAACAGGGGGAGAACCCAATGAGCAGTTCTTC.

The rearrangement joins TRBV30 to TRBJ2-2, with 8 nucleotides matching TRBD2. The CDR3 totals 14 residues. V lost 3 bases and J lost 6; bases outside the gene matches: 6. CDR1 and CDR2 from the germline V gene are GTSNPN and SVGIG (reference sequence). The CDR3 sequence is CAWSPGGRPGELFF. CDR3 coding DNA: TGTGCCTGGAGCCCGGGGGGGAGGCCCGGGGAGCTGTTTTTT.

This sequence joins TRBV9 and TRBJ1-3; D is uncertain. This CDR3 has 14 residues. V was clipped by 3 bases and J by 0 bases, with 7 bases between them. Germline-derived CDR1 and CDR2 are SGDLS and YYNGEE. The CDR3 nucleotides read TGTGCCAGCAGCGATGACATCTCTGGAAACACCATATATTTT. Translating gives CASSDDISGNTIYF.

In its sample, this clone was seen a few times. V and J are TRBV7-2 and TRBJ2-4, with TRBD2 matching over 7 bases. This CDR3 is built from 13 residues. The V and J ends lost 5 bases and 3 bases, in that order; junction bases with no gene match: 1. The germline gives CDR1 SGHTA, CDR2 FQGNSA. CDR3 loop: CASSREVKNIQYF. The CDR3 region has the DNA TGTGCCAGCAGCCGGGAGGTCAAAAACATTCAGTACTTC.

The chain carries TRBV15 and TRBJ1-4; D is possibly TRBD1 (5 bases). This CDR3 contains 16 residues. V lost 0 bases and J lost 3, with 11 bases in between. Germline CDR1 and CDR2: LNHNV and YYDKDF (reference sequence). The CDR3 DNA sequence: TGTGCCACCAGCAGAGATAGCGGGGCGGCTAATGAAAAACTGTTTTTT. This sequence encodes CATSRDSGAANEKLFF.

This clone has only one observation. Other DNA sequences in the sample encode the same CDR3. The chain is built from TRBV6-5 and TRBJ1-1, with TRBD1 as a possible D gene (5 bases). CDR1 is MNHEY, CDR2 SVGAGI, per germline. The ends were cut back, 6 bases at V and 5 bases at J, with 7 bases in the middle. The CDR3 runs to 11 residues. CDR3 nucleotide sequence: TGTGCCAGCAGCCCAGGGACTGAAGCTTTCTTT. Protein sequence: CASSPGTEAFF.

V usage is TRBV28 and J usage is TRBJ1-2, with unresolved D. The CDR3 has 12 amino acids. Trimming took off 2 bases at V and 1 base at J, with 2 bases between the two ends. The germline gives CDR1 MDHEN, CDR2 SYDVKM. The CDR3 region has the DNA TGTGCCAGCAGTTTACTTAACTATGGCTACACCTTC. Residues: CASSLLNYGYTF.

With respect to this clone: Other DNA variants within this sample encode the same CDR3. V usage is TRBV5-1 and J usage is TRBJ2-7, with a tentative D call TRBD1 (5 bases). V lost 0 bases and J 5 bases, leaving 9 bases between the germline ends. Germline V gives CDR1 SGHRS, CDR2 YFSETQ. The CDR3 contains 13 residues. The CDR3 loop reads CASSLEGVHEQYF. The CDR3 nucleotides read TGCGCCAGCAGCTTGGAAGGGGTCCACGAGCAGTACTTC.

This clone was counted a single time. The chain links TRBV5-1 to TRBJ1-1; 8 nucleotides align to TRBD1. The junction had 3 bases not matched to a gene; V was cut back by 4 bases and J by 1 base. The CDR3 spans 14 residues. Germline CDR1 is SGHRS and CDR2 is YFSETQ. The CDR3 DNA reads as TGCGCCAGCAGCGAGACAGGGGCGAACACTGAAGCTTTCTTT. Translated, it gives CASSETGANTEAFF. The variable domain in full, with the rest retrieved from reference TRBV5-1 and TRBJ1-1, is KAGVTQTPRYLIKTRGQQVTLSCSPISGHRSVSWYQQTPGQGLQFLFEYFSETQRNKGNFPGRFSGRQFSNSRSEMNVSTLELGDSALYLCASSETGANTEAFFGQGTRLTVV.

The chain uses TRBV19 and TRBJ1-5; 8 bases agree with TRBD1. With 8 bases clipped from V and 8 bases from J, the junction kept 14 bases outside the gene matches. The CDR3 covers 15 residues. The germline CDR1 and CDR2 sequences are LNHDA and SQIVND (reference sequence). The CDR3 protein is CASLIPGTGREPQHF. The CDR3 nucleotides read TGTGCCAGTCTAATTCCGGGGACAGGCCGCGAGCCCCAGCATTTT.

V usage is TRBV2 and J usage is TRBJ2-1; 12 bases align to TRBD2. The ends lost 4 bases at V and 4 bases at J; junction bases unmatched: 2. The CDR3 runs 15 residues. Germline V lookup: CDR1 SNHLY, CDR2 FYNNEI. CDR3 in DNA: TGTGCCAGCAGTGGACTAGCGGGGGCGTACAATGAGCAGTTCTTC. Protein sequence: CASSGLAGAYNEQFF.

V gene TRBV2 combines with J gene TRBJ2-1; D may be TRBD1 (6 bases). Germline-derived CDR1 and CDR2 are SNHLY and FYNNEI. Trimming shortened V by 2 bases and J by 8 bases, and 10 bases separated the two germline ends. The CDR3 spans 13 residues. CDR3 in amino acids: CASSEPRGHEQFF. CDR3 nucleotide sequence: TGTGCCAGCAGTGAACCCAGGGGACATGAGCAGTTCTTC.

The gene calls are TRBV15 and TRBJ1-3; no reliable D call. CDR3 size: 15 residues. V lost 1 base to trimming and J lost 0 bases, with 7 bases between them. The germline V gene has CDR1 LNHNV and CDR2 YYDKDF (reference sequence). The CDR3 reads CATSRGQYSGNTIYF. Here the CDR3 DNA reads TGTGCCACCAGCAGAGGCCAGTACTCTGGAAACACCATATATTTT. Variable domain in full (rest from reference TRBV15 and TRBJ1-3): DAMVIQNPRYQVTQFGKPVTLSCSQTLNHNVMYWYQQKSSQAPKLLFHYYDKDFNNEADTPDNFQSRRPNTSFCFLDIRSPGLGDTAMYLCATSRGQYSGNTIYFGEGSWLTVV.

This chain uses TRBV28 with TRBJ1-3, with TRBD1 matching over 7 bases. V dropped 7 bases and J dropped 2; count of bases not matched to a gene: 8. The CDR3 extends over 15 amino acids. In germline, CDR1 is MDHEN, CDR2 SYDVKM. The CDR3 DNA follows: TGTGCCAGCACCATAACCCAGGGGGCTGGAAACACCATATATTTT. It codes for CASTITQGAGNTIYF.

CDR3 DNA: TGTGCCAGCAGCTTGGGCCAGCGGGGGGGCGAGGATACGCAGTATTTT. This encodes CASSLGQRGGEDTQYF. This chain uses TRBV5-6 with TRBJ2-3, with TRBD2 matching 10 bases. The germline V gene encodes CDR1 SGHDT and CDR2 YYEEEE. V shed 0 bases, J shed 6 bases, and the junction held 7 bases outside the gene matches. The CDR3 is 16 residues long.

V is TRBV3-1 (or the pseudogene TRBV3-2) and J is TRBJ2-3; D possibly corresponds to TRBD1 (6 bases). Trimming pared 3 bases from V and 7 bases from J, leaving 14 bases between. The CDR3 spans 14 residues. Per germline, CDR1 LGHDT and CDR2 YNNKEL (reference sequence). The CDR3 bases are TGTGCCAGCAGCCACCTTGCACAGGGAAATACGCAGTATTTT. This encodes CASSHLAQGNTQYF.

V usage is TRBV28 and J usage is TRBJ1-1; no clear D gene. The germline V gene has CDR1 MDHEN and CDR2 SYDVKM. The V end was cut by 3 bases, the J end by 2 bases, with 10 bases between. The CDR3 sequence is 14 residues long. The CDR3 DNA reads TGTGCCAGCAGTTTCCGACTCCCTAACACTGAAGCTTTCTTT. This gives the protein CASSFRLPNTEAFF. The full variable domain, with the rest looked up from reference TRBV28 and TRBJ1-1, is DVKVTQSSRYLVKRTGEKVFLECVQDMDHENMFWYRQDPGLGLRLIYFSYDVKMKEKGDIPEGYSVSREKKERFSLILESASTNQTSMYLCASSFRLPNTEAFFGQGTRLTVV.

This clone turned up a few times. This chain links TRBV28 with TRBJ2-7, with D maybe TRBD2 (5 bases). Trimming took 2 bases from V and 3 from J, leaving 5 bases between them. The CDR3 is made up of 12 amino acids. The germline CDR1 and CDR2 sequences are MDHEN and SYDVKM. This CDR3 is CASSLEGYEQYF. As DNA, the CDR3 is TGTGCCAGCAGTTTAGAGGGCTACGAGCAGTACTTC.

The genes are TRBV18 and TRBJ1-4; D might be TRBD1 (6 bases). Looked up from germline, CDR1 is KGHSH and CDR2 is LQKENI. This CDR3 is 19 amino acids long. The V end lost 2 bases, the J end lost 7 bases, and 26 bases lay between the germline ends. The CDR3 loop is CASSPSNPGRERGGEKLFF. DNA of the CDR3: TGTGCCAGCTCACCATCAAACCCGGGACGGGAAAGAGGGGGTGAAAAACTGTTTTTT.